The T cell receptor beta chain described here comes from a study of blood T cells in healthy people across ages. Study observations and caveats: Age brought a roughly linear fall in TCR beta diversity measured per million T cells.

After removal of 6 bases from V and 1 base from J, the junction contained 7 bases not matched to a gene. The CDR3 length is 14 residues. The germline V gene encodes CDR1 DFQATT and CDR2 SNEGSKA (reference sequence). Sample-barcoded 5' priming and a J-beta primer mix drove a second PCR of roughly 6 to 12 cycles. TCRdb re-derived calls from the 5' RACE reads in MiXCR, one entry per CDR3 protein. The sample contains some 1,000,000 distinct CDR3 sequences, under 30% of which appear only once. No fewer than 5.5 micrograms of total RNA were isolated from every sample. Concerning this clonotype: The antigen is unknown.

These same data were also listed under a study on T cells of mothers and their children. As reported in that work: Around 3.2 million TCR beta reads per child versus over 9 million per mother.

The chain employs TRBV20-1 and TRBJ2-3; TRBD1 aligns across 7 bases. This TCR derives from a girl aged 2-15 years in good health. The sample comprised blood. CDR3 in amino acids: CSAPGTGGTDTQYF. Written as DNA, the CDR3 is TGCAGTGCCCCGGGTACAGGGGGCACAGATACGCAGTATTTT.